What follows are 24 T cell receptor beta chains derived from one specimen sequenced in a study of blood T cell repertoires in COVID-19. The table came from immunoSEQ multiplex PCR; TCRdb's copy has only in-frame clones and leaves some out. The sample lists more than 100,000 clones; over 70% were seen once. Sequenced: peripheral blood. These receptors all come from a man between 65 and 85 years old with acute or convalescent COVID-19.

The J gene is TRBJ1-3, the V gene TRBV6-1, with no clear D. Trimming took off 2 bases at V and 3 bases at J, with 11 bases between the two ends. This CDR3 comprises 15 residues. Per the germline V gene, CDR1 is MNHNS and CDR2 is SASEGT. CDR3 coding DNA: TGTGCCAGCAGTGAATTGAGGGCTGGTGGAAACACCATATATTTT. Translated: CASSELRAGGNTIYF.

The chain joins TRBV21-1 to TRBJ2-2; TRBD1 is the table's D call and was not checked against the DNA. TRBV21-1 is reported as a pseudogene. The CDR3 totals 15 residues. The CDR3 DNA is TGTGCCAGCAGCGTACAGGGGACATACCCCGGGGAGCTGTTTTTT. This sequence encodes CASSVQGTYPGELFF.

The V gene is TRBV24-1, the J gene TRBJ1-2; TRBD1 aligns across 8 bases. CDR3 length equals 13 residues. Trimming took 4 bases from V and 10 from J; bases not matched to a gene: 7. Per the germline V gene, CDR1 is KGHDR and CDR2 is SFDVKD. In DNA, the CDR3 is TGTGCCACCAGTGACTATGGACAGGGAATCTACACCTTC. Translation: CATSDYGQGIYTF.

On this clone itself: Other nucleotide sequences in the sample specify the same CDR3. The chain combines TRBV5-1 with TRBJ2-7; 7 positions agree with TRBD2. The CDR3 length is 14 residues. V gave up 3 bases and J gave up 1 base; unmatched junction bases: 4. Germline V CDR1 and CDR2: SGHRS, YFSETQ. This CDR3 reads CASSSSGGSYEQYF. The CDR3, as DNA: TGCGCCAGCAGCTCCTCCGGGGGGTCCTACGAGCAGTACTTC.

The chain is built from TRBV4-2 and TRBJ1-1; D gene uncertain. The CDR3 is 15 amino acids. Germline-derived CDR1 and CDR2 are LGHNA and YNFKEQ. Trimming pared 1 base from V and 3 bases from J, leaving 12 bases between. The chain's CDR3 is CASSQVGGWDTEAFF. DNA of the CDR3: TGTGCCAGCAGCCAAGTGGGAGGGTGGGACACTGAAGCTTTCTTT.

This clone turned up a few times. This rearrangement joins TRBV9 to TRBJ1-1, with D maybe TRBD1 (5 bases). The CDR3 length is 14 residues. The V gene lost 2 bases and the J gene lost 4 bases, with 12 bases spanning the gap. CDR1 and CDR2 from the germline V gene are SGDLS and YYNGEE. The CDR3 region has the DNA TGTGCCAGCAGCGTCAAGGCGGGGGGCACTGAAGCTTTCTTT. This translates into CASSVKAGGTEAFF.

V usage is TRBV4-3 and J usage is TRBJ1-1; perhaps TRBD1 as D (6 bases). This CDR3 contains 14 residues. V lost 3 bases, J lost 11 bases, and 19 bases lay in between. The germline CDR1 and CDR2 sequences are LGHNA and YSLEER. The CDR3 nucleotides are TGCGCCAGCAGCCAGGATACAGGGATCCTTGTTGCTTTCTTT. Protein sequence: CASSQDTGILVAFF.

The rearrangement uses TRBV5-6 and TRBJ1-1; D perhaps matches TRBD1 (6 bases). In germline, CDR1 is SGHDT, CDR2 YYEEEE. CDR3 length: 15 residues. Between the trimmed V and J ends, which lost 3 bases and 0 bases, there was a span of 12 bases. CDR3 nucleotides: TGTGCCAGCAGCTCCCGTCGACAGGTGAACACTGAAGCTTTCTTT. Translation gives CASSSRRQVNTEAFF. The full variable domain, in which reference TRBV5-6 and TRBJ1-1 provide the parts outside the CDR3, is DAGVTQSPTHLIKTRGQQVTLRCSPKSGHDTVSWYQQALGQGPQFIFQYYEEEERQRGNFPDRFSGHQFPNYSSELNVNALLLGDSALYLCASSSRRQVNTEAFFGQGTRLTVV.

The chain links TRBV12-5 to TRBJ1-2; 7 positions agree with TRBD1. The germline V gene has CDR1 LGHNT and CDR2 FRNRAP. The trim removed 0 bases at V and 6 bases at J, leaving 10 bases unmatched. This CDR3 region has 16 residues. The CDR3: CASGLVGVGGADGYTF. In nucleotides, the CDR3 is TGTGCTAGTGGTTTGGTCGGAGTAGGGGGCGCAGATGGCTACACCTTC.

This clone was picked up one time. The chain has TRBV5-4 and TRBJ2-7; 8 nucleotides line up with TRBD2. The CDR3 runs to 20 residues. From germline, CDR1 is SGHNT and CDR2 YYREEE (reference sequence). The CDR3 region is CASSLVSRPPHQDPGLGLLV. The CDR3 DNA is TGTGCCAGCAGCTTGGTGTCTCGCCCTCCTCACCAGGACCCGGGACTAGGGTTGTTGGTA.

This clone was detected once. V and J are TRBV7-8 and TRBJ1-3; D gene uncertain. Trimming took off 7 bases at V and 0 bases at J, with 16 bases between the two ends. Germline V gene sequence: CDR1 SGHVS, CDR2 FQNEAQ. This CDR3 spans 16 amino acids. DNA of the CDR3: TGTGCCAGCACCCCATTGGCGGGTGGCTCTGGAAACACCATATATTTT. The encoded protein is CASTPLAGGSGNTIYF.

In this sample, this clone turned up a few times. The chain joins TRBV6-2 or TRBV6-3 to TRBJ2-1; 9 nucleotides align to TRBD2. The junction had 8 bases not matched to a gene; V was cut back by 3 bases and J by 2 bases. The CDR3 length is 17 residues. Looked up from germline, CDR1 is MNHEY and CDR2 is SVGEGT. CDR3 sequence reads: CASSYFPGTSPYNEQFF. The CDR3 DNA reads as TGTGCCAGCAGTTATTTTCCGGGGACTAGCCCCTACAATGAGCAGTTCTTC.

This sequence joins TRBV4-2 and TRBJ1-1; 7 bases match TRBD1. Germline CDR1 and CDR2: LGHNA and YNFKEQ. The trim removed 0 bases at V and 3 bases at J, leaving 13 bases unmatched. The CDR3 has 18 residues. The CDR3 DNA is TGTGCCAGCAGCCAAGATGATAGGAGACAGGGTCGATACACTGAAGCTTTCTTT. Protein: CASSQDDRRQGRYTEAFF.

The chain joins TRBV15 to TRBJ1-2; a possible D gene is TRBD1 (5 bases). The V end lost 0 bases, the J end lost 4 bases, and 9 bases lay between the germline ends. Germline CDR1 is LNHNV and CDR2 is YYDKDF (reference sequence). This CDR3 spans 14 amino acids. Here the CDR3 DNA reads TGTGCCACCAGCAGAGAAGGCAGGGCCTATGGCTACACCTTC. It yields the protein CATSREGRAYGYTF.

CDR3 nucleotides: TGTGCCAGCAGTCGGGAATTCTACGAGCAGTACTTC. Translating it yields CASSREFYEQYF. The rearrangement links TRBV6-2 or TRBV6-3 to TRBJ2-7, with D maybe TRBD2 (5 bases). CDR1 and CDR2 (germline): MNHEY, SVGEGT. Trimming left V 5 bases short and J 3 bases short, with 8 bases between. The CDR3 totals 12 residues.

This chain links TRBV5-1 with TRBJ2-3, with TRBD2 identical over 12 bases. CDR3 length equals 17 residues. Trimming took 4 bases from V and 0 from J; bases not matched to a gene: 6. CDR1 is SGHRS and CDR2 is YFSETQ in the germline V gene. CDR3 sequence: CASSLGLAGTSTDTQYF. The CDR3 DNA follows: TGCGCCAGCAGCCTCGGACTAGCGGGAACTAGCACAGATACGCAGTATTTT.

The V and J genes are TRBV6-6 and TRBJ1-2; D gene ambiguous. Deletions cut 7 bases from V and 4 bases from J, with 19 bases between. The CDR3 contains 15 residues. Germline V gene lookup returns CDR1 MNHNY and CDR2 SVGAGI (reference sequence). For the CDR3, the DNA is TGTGCCAGCATGTTTTCCCCCCAATCATCCTATGGCTACACCTTC. Amino acids: CASMFSPQSSYGYTF.

In DNA form, the CDR3 reads TGTGCCAGCAGTGAAGCCCGGGATGGACAGAACTATGGCTACACCTTC. It encodes CASSEARDGQNYGYTF. V is TRBV2 and J is TRBJ1-2, with D perhaps TRBD1 (6 bases). Germline values: CDR1 SNHLY, CDR2 FYNNEI. The V and J ends lost 0 bases and 2 bases respectively, with 13 bases between them. This CDR3 is built from 16 residues.

This rearrangement joins TRBV11-3 to TRBJ1-1, with 8 bases matching TRBD1. The CDR3 spans 14 residues. CDR1 and CDR2 from the germline V gene are SGHNT and YENEEA. V was clipped by 2 bases and J by 2 bases; unmatched bases: 1. CDR3 sequence: CASSLTGGNTEAFF. CDR3 DNA sequence: TGTGCCAGCAGCTTAACAGGGGGAAACACTGAAGCTTTCTTT.

The CDR3 DNA reads as TGTGCCAGCAGTGACTCTCTAGGGGGAGGGGAGACCCAGTACTTC. Its translation: CASSDSLGGGETQYF. The chain combines TRBV6-4 with TRBJ2-5; possible D gene TRBD2, 7 bases. Trimming removed 0 bases at V and 5 bases at J, with 13 bases between. The CDR3 has 15 amino acids. Germline V CDR1 and CDR2: MRHNA, SNTAGT.

The chain links TRBV7-2 to TRBJ1-6, with 9 nucleotides matching TRBD1. V dropped 8 bases and J dropped 7; count of bases not matched to a gene: 9. The length of the CDR3 is 15 residues. The V gene's germline CDR1 is SGHTA and CDR2 FQGNSA. The CDR3 coding sequence is TGTGCCAGCCGGGCGGGACAGGGAAGCAATTCACCCCTCCACTTT. Translation: CASRAGQGSNSPLHF.

In DNA form, the CDR3 reads TGTGCCAGCAGCGTAGGAGGGGCGGGGATGAACACTGAAGCTTTCTTT. Residues: CASSVGGAGMNTEAFF. The gene calls are TRBV9 and TRBJ1-1; D possibly corresponds to TRBD1 (5 bases). The germline gives CDR1 SGDLS, CDR2 YYNGEE. CDR3 size: 16 residues. The V gene lost 0 bases and the J gene lost 0 bases, with 12 bases spanning the gap. Combining the CDR3 with reference TRBV9 and TRBJ1-1 gives the whole variable domain DSGVTQTPKHLITATGQRVTLRCSPRSGDLSVYWYQQSLDQGLQFLIQYYNGEERAKGNILERFSAQQFPDLHSELNLSSLELGDSALYFCASSVGGAGMNTEAFFGQGTRLTVV.

V usage is TRBV29-1 and J usage is TRBJ2-3; weak D call: TRBD1 (7 bases). This CDR3 spans 11 amino acids. Germline V gene sequence: CDR1 SQVTM, CDR2 ANQGSEA. V gave up 8 bases and J gave up 5 bases, with 11 bases separating them. The CDR3 DNA follows: TGCAGCCCCCAGGGGGGAGATACGCAGTATTTT. It encodes CSPQGGDTQYF.

A few counts support this clone. The chain links TRBV7-3 to TRBJ1-5; D gene ambiguous. Trimming took 6 bases from V and 4 from J, leaving 16 bases between them. The germline gives CDR1 SGHTA, CDR2 FQGTGA. The CDR3 totals 15 residues. CDR3 loop: CASRVVSKRNQPQHF. DNA for the CDR3: TGTGCCAGCAGGGTGGTTAGTAAGAGGAATCAGCCCCAGCATTTT.